This TCR beta chain appears in the sequencing data of a study of blood T cell repertoires in COVID-19. Overall study context: Whether acute or convalescent, the COVID-19 samples came from the United States, Italy and Spain.

CDR1 LNHDA and CDR2 SQIVND come from the germline V gene (reference sequence). The V gene lost 5 bases and the J gene lost 1 base, with 12 bases spanning the gap. The CDR3 extends over 15 amino acids. In the original analysis: Amplification of reference gene primers was used by the study to estimate nucleated cell counts. The method was immunoSEQ multiplex PCR; TCRdb's version includes in-frame clones alone and lacks a portion of them. V and J calls and clone size come straight from that table; D and trimming were deduced from the DNA. The data contain under 250,000 clones, more than 75% of them seen just once; the ten biggest clones take up about 9.9%.

This chain connects TRBV19 to TRBJ1-5, with a weak D call TRBD1 (6 bases). This clonotype was obtained from a middle-aged man with COVID-19, enrolled during active disease. Sequences were obtained from peripheral blood. CDR3 loop: CASSATGTSNQPQHF. Here the CDR3 DNA reads TGTGCCAGTAGTGCGACAGGTACGAGCAATCAGCCCCAGCATTTT.